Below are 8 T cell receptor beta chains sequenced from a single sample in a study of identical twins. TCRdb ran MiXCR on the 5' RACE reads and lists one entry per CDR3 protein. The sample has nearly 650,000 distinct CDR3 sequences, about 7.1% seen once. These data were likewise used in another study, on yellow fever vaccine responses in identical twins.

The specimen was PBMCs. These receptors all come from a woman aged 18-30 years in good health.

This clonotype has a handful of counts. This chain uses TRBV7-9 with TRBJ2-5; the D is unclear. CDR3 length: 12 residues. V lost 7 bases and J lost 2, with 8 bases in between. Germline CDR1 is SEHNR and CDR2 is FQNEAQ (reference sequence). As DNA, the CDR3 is TGTGCCAGCACGATGGCGCAAGAGACCCAGTACTTC. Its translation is CASTMAQETQYF.

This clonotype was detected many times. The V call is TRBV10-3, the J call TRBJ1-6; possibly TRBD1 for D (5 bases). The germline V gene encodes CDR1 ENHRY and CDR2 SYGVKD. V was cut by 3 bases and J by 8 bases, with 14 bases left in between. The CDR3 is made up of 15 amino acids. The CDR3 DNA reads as TGTGCCATCAGTGATAGGGGAGTCTTGGATTCACCCCTCCACTTT. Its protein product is CAISDRGVLDSPLHF.

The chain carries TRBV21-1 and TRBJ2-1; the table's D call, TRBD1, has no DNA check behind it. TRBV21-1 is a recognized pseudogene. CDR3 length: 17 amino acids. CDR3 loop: CASSSQLRQGAYNEQFF. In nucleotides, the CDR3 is TGTGCCAGCAGCTCCCAACTCCGACAGGGGGCCTACAATGAGCAGTTCTTC.

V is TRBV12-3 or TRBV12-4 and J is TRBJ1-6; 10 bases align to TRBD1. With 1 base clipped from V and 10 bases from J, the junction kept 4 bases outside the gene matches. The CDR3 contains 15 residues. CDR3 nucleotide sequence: TGTGCCAGCAGTTTAGGCCGGACAGGGGGATCACCCCTCCACTTT. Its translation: CASSLGRTGGSPLHF.

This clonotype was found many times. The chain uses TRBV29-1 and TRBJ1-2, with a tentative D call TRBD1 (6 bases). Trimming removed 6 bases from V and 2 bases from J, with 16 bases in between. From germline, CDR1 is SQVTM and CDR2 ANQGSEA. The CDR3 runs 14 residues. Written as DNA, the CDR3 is TGCAGCGTCTTAGGGGGTTCCCTAAACTATGGCTACACCTTC. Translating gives CSVLGGSLNYGYTF.

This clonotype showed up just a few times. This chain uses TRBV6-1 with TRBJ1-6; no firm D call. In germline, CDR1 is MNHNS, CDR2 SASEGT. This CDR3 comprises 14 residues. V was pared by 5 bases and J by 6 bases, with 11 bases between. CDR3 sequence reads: CASSPYTVNSPLHF. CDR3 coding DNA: TGTGCCAGCAGTCCGTACACTGTTAATTCACCCCTCCACTTT.

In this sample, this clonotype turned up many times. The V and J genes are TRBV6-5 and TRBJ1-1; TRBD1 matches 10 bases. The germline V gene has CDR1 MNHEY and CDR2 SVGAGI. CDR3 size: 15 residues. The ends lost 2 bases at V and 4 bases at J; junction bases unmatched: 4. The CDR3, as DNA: TGTGCCAGCAGTTACACGACAGGGGGCCTCACTGAAGCTTTCTTT. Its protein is CASSYTTGGLTEAFF.

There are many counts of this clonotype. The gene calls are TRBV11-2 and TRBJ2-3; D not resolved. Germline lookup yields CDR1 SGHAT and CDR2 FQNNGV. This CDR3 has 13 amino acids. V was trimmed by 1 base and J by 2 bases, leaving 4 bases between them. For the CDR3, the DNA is TGTGCCAGCAGCTTAGCGGTCACAGATACGCAGTATTTT. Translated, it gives CASSLAVTDTQYF.